This T cell receptor beta chain is from a study of beta chain features in type 1 diabetes (dated by TCRdb to 2017 to 2018). General notes on the study: No differences in mean age, gender distribution, total cell number or subset yield were found between patients and healthy donors. A total of 107,917,701 sorted cells were examined across all samples, and RNA yield correlated strongly with the number of cells per subset. In the study, TCRB repertoires of sorted circulating CD4+ T cell subsets from recently diagnosed type 1 diabetes patients were compared with those of matched healthy donors. Regulatory and stem cell-like memory subsets were isolated from only 8 patients and roughly eight healthy donors, whereas naive and central memory subsets came from all 28 donors. Summary of the overall study and its limitations: At VDJ recombination sites, type 1 diabetes patients had fewer insertions and more deleted nucleotides, which implies abnormalities in thymic rearrangement. Because the HLA sub-analyses included only small numbers of individuals, any influence of HLA type on TCRB rearrangement was left unresolved. Because cDNA was sequenced instead of genomic DNA, highly expressing activated cells could be over-represented, though the groups showed no difference in activation or CD3 levels. The naive, central memory and regulatory TCRB repertoires appeared to resemble one another more closely among patients than among healthy donors. Shorter templates might be favored by PCR, yet because patient and control samples were amplified and corrected together, any such skew would affect both groups equally. A moderate but significant shortening of TCRB CDR3 length was observed in type 1 diabetes patients in all four CD4+ subsets.

From each donor, a single peripheral blood sample of about 110 mL on average was drawn into heparinised tubes. A BD FACSAria II was used to sort naive, central memory, regulatory and stem cell-like memory CD4+ T cells with a panel that included CD45RO, CCR7, CD25, CD127, CD95 and CD27. Purity was above 95% for every sorted population. PBMCs were isolated immediately by Lymphoprep density gradient centrifugation and stained directly without culture. To minimize batch effects, samples were stained and sorted in pairs, one healthy donor with one patient per experiment. The entire amount of isolated RNA was reverse transcribed using the High Capacity cDNA Reverse Transcription Kit, so the sequenced TCRB transcripts were expressed ones. Deep immunoSEQ sequencing was applied to naive, central memory and regulatory T cell samples, giving an average of roughly 3.6 million total reads per sample. Sorted cells were lysed in RLT buffer and RNA was extracted with DNase-treated RNeasy Micro or Mini kits, depending on cell number. Each cell subset was processed on its own to prevent cross-contamination, while patient and healthy donor samples were processed together. The immunoSEQ multiplex PCR was used to amplify TCRB sequences from cDNA, generating 87-bp fragments that spanned the CDR3 region. Amplicons were sequenced on the Illumina HiSeq platform. The original methods were these. PCR bias was corrected computationally using synthetic template baselines, and reads within Hamming distance 2 were collapsed, with unmergeable singletons discarded. Reads were aligned to IMGT to assign V, D and J genes, CDR3 length, and insertions or deletions at six rearrangement sites. Clonotype counts were normalized to sorted cell number within each subset before computing true diversity and Gini coefficients with the tcR R package. The overlap coefficient, calculated on TCRB nucleotide sequences, was used to measure repertoire sharing. As a proxy for the pre-selection repertoire, out-of-frame TCRB sequences from naive cells were analyzed. TCRdb retrieved this table from immuneACCESS and kept in-frame rearrangements only. Not all clones are present; in checked studies, unresolved V genes account for under half, and no reason is known for the remainder. V and J calls and clone size follow that table, whereas D and trimming were derived from the DNA. The table for this sample lists just over 450,000 clones; 30% of them were counted only once. The ten top clones hold around 0.065% of the sample.

As concerns this clone: Its antigen is still unknown. It has no much larger one-base neighbor in the sample; base qualities were not kept.

The CDR3 numbers 13 residues from cysteine through phenylalanine. The sequence is cut down to CDR3 DNA, 39 bases in frame from base 1. The germline V gene (reference sequence) supplies CDR1 SGHNT and CDR2 YYREEE. V is cut by 4 bases and J by 11 bases, and the space between the germline ends is 18 bases. The chain is encoded by TRBV5-4 joined to TRBJ2-5; the D gene cannot be named for sure. Sequencing was done on a sample of naive CD4+ T cells from blood. The cell subset or site label, read with the paper, signifies: true naive CD4+ T cells. This TCR was sampled from a man younger than 35 in good health. The CDR3 sequence is CASSTGPDDKQYF. In nucleotides, the sequence is TGTGCCAGCAGCACCGGGCCAGACGACAAGCAGTACTTC.